This T cell receptor beta chain is from a study of CD8 T cells in ankylosing spondylitis. Study-wide findings and caveats: Previously reported in reactive arthritis synovial fluid and blood were some of the motif variants. With a CD8+ phenotype, disease-linked clones were relatively rare in peripheral blood. Reportedly, significant enrichment of disease-linked clones occurred in matched ankylosing spondylitis synovial fluid.

With molecular barcodes, quantitative 5'-RACE was used to make the TCR beta libraries. Each CDR3 protein is one row after TCRdb ran MiXCR on the 5' RACE reads. The sample shows 150,000 to 200,000 distinct CDR3 sequences, 30% to 40% of them seen only once. Germline assignment: CDR1 SGHTA and CDR2 FQGNSA. V lost 5 bases to trimming and J lost 2 bases; unmatched junction nucleotides: 6. The CDR3 sequence is 15 residues long. This clonotype was seen a few times. Its antigen is not known. This TCR derives from a male donor with ankylosing spondylitis. The specimen was synovial fluid, either unsorted or a sorted T cell fraction (not recorded which). The chain employs TRBV7-2 and TRBJ2-1; 7 bases map to TRBD2. The chain's CDR3 is CASSPPGLTYNEQFF. In DNA form, the CDR3 reads TGTGCCAGCAGCCCTCCGGGACTAACCTACAATGAGCAGTTCTTC.